Following are 4 T cell receptor beta chains from one sample sequenced in a study of T cell repertoires in cytomegalovirus infection. TCRdb passed the reads through MiXCR, listing each CDR3 protein once. The profile covers around 71,000 distinct CDR3 sequences, with 35% to 50% appearing a single time and roughly 93% taken by the ten largest. Antigen specificity for these receptors is unknown. The source material was CD8+ T cells from cultured PBMCs, sampled from culture after CMV antigen stimulation. The receptors stem from a human donor in good health (CMV status not recorded). Some clones in this sample may be carry-over from other donors' samples.

This clonotype was counted a few times. This chain uses TRBV11-2 with TRBJ2-3; a weak D match, TRBD1 (6 bases). V lost 3 bases and J 1 base, leaving 8 bases between the germline ends. CDR1 and CDR2 from the germline V gene are SGHAT and FQNNGV. The CDR3 runs 14 residues. The CDR3 loop is CASSFRGRTDTQYF. Written as DNA, the CDR3 is TGTGCCAGCAGCTTCAGGGGCCGCACAGATACGCAGTATTTT.

V usage is TRBV5-6 and J usage is TRBJ2-7, with D unclear. This CDR3 contains 10 residues. Germline CDR1 and CDR2: SGHDT and YYEEEE. The V end was cut by 7 bases, the J end by 4 bases, with 6 bases between. The CDR3 region is CASGSYEQYF. For the CDR3, the DNA is TGTGCCAGCGGCAGTTACGAGCAGTACTTC.

This clonotype occurred a few times. The CDR3 DNA is TGCGCCAGCAGACCGACAGGATTGAGCACAGATACGCAGTATTTT. This encodes CASRPTGLSTDTQYF. The gene calls are TRBV5-1 and TRBJ2-3; tentatively, D is TRBD1 (6 bases). Germline values: CDR1 SGHRS, CDR2 YFSETQ. The V and J ends lost 5 bases and 0 bases respectively, with 13 bases between them. The CDR3 covers 15 residues.

This clonotype has just a few counts. This rearrangement joins TRBV7-9 to TRBJ1-1, with D hard to call. Germline CDR1 reads SEHNR; CDR2 reads FQNEAQ (reference sequence). Trimming pared 3 bases from V and 7 bases from J, leaving 6 bases between. The CDR3 length is 11 residues. The CDR3 region is CASSFDGEAFF. CDR3 nucleotides: TGTGCCAGCAGCTTTGATGGTGAAGCTTTCTTT.